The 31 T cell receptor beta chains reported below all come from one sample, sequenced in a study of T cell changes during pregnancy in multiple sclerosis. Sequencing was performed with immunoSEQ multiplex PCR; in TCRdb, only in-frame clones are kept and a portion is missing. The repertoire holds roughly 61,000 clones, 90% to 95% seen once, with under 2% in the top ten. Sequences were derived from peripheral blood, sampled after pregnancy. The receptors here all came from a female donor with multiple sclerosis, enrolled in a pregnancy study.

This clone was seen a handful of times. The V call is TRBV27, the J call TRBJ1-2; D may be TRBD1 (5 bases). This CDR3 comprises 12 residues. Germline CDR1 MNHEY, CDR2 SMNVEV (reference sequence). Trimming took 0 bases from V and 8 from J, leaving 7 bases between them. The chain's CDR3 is CASSLSGVGYTF. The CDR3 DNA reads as TGTGCCAGCAGTTTATCAGGGGTCGGCTACACCTTC.

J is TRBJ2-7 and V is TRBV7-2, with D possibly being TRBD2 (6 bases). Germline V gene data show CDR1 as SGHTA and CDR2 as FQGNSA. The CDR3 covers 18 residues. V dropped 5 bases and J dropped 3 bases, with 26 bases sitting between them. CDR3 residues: CASSNGGGTSRSGYEQYF. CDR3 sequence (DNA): TGTGCCAGCAGCAACGGGGGTGGGACTTCGCGGTCAGGCTACGAGCAGTACTTC.

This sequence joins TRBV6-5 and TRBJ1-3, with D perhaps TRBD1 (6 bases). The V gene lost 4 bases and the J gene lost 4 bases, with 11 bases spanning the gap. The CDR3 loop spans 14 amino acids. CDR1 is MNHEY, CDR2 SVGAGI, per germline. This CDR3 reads CASSSDRAGNTIYF. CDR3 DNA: TGTGCCAGCAGTTCGGACAGAGCAGGAAACACCATATATTTT.

The CDR3 coding sequence is TGCGCCAGCAGCTTTAGCCCCGGGACTAGCGGTGCCTACGAGCAGTACTTC. This gives the protein CASSFSPGTSGAYEQYF. The rearrangement joins TRBV5-1 to TRBJ2-7, with TRBD2 identical over 11 bases. This CDR3 is built from 17 residues. The V segment lost 2 bases and the J segment 2 bases; nucleotides outside the gene matches: 9. Germline CDR1 is SGHRS and CDR2 is YFSETQ.

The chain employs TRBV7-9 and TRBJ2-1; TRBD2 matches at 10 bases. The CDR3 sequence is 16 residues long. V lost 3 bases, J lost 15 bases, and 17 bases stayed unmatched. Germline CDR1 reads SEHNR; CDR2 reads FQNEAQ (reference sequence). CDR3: CASSFLGVEREGQLFF. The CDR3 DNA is TGTGCCAGCAGCTTTCTTGGAGTAGAGCGGGAGGGCCAACTGTTCTTC.

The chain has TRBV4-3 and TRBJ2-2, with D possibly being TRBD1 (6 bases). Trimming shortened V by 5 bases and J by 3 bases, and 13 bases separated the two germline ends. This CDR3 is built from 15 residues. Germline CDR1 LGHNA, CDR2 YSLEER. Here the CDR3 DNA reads TGCGCCAGCAGCGTCTACCAGGGGTACACCGGGGAGCTGTTTTTT. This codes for CASSVYQGYTGELFF.

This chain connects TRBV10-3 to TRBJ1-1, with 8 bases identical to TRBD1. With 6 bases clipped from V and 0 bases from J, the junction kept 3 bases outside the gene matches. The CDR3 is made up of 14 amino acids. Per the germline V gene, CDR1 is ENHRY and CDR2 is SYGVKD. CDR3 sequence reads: CAIRKGQVNTEAFF. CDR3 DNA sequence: TGTGCCATCAGGAAGGGACAGGTGAACACTGAAGCTTTCTTT.

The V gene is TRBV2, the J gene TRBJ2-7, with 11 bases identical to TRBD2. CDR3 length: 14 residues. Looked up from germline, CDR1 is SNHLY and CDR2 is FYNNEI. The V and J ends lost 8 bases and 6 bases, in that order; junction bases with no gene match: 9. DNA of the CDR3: TGTGCCAGCCACGAAACTAGCGGGAGTCGCGAGCAGTACTTC. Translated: CASHETSGSREQYF.

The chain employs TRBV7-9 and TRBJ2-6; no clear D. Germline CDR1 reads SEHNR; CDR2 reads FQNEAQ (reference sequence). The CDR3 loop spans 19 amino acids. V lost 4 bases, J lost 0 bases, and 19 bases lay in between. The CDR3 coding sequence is TGTGCCAGCAGCTCCACGGTACCTCGCGAGATCTCTGGGGCCAACGTCCTGACTTTC. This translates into CASSSTVPREISGANVLTF.

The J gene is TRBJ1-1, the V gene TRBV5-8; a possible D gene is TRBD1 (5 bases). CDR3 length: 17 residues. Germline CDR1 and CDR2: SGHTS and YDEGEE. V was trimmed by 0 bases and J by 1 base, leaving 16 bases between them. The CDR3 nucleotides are TGTGCCAGCAGCTTGGCCGCTTTGATAGGGGCGAACACTGAAGCTTTCTTT. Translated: CASSLAALIGANTEAFF.

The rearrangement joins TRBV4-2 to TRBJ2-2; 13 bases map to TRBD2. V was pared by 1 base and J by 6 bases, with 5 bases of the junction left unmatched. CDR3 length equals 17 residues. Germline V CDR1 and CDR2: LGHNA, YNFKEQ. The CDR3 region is CASSQGGLAGFAGELFF. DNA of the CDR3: TGTGCCAGCAGCCAAGGGGGACTAGCGGGATTCGCCGGGGAGCTGTTTTTT.

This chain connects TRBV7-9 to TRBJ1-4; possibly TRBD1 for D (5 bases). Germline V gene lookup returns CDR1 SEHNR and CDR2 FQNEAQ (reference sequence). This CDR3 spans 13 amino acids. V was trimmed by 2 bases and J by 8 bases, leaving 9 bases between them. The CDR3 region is CASSLSTDEKLFF. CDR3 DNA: TGTGCCAGCAGCTTATCGACAGACGAAAAACTGTTTTTT.

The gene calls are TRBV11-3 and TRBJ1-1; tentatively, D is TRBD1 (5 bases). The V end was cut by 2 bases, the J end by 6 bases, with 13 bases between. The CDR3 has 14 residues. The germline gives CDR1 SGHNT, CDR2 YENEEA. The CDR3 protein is CASSLSGKTAEAFF. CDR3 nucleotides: TGTGCCAGCAGCTTATCAGGGAAGACGGCTGAAGCTTTCTTT.

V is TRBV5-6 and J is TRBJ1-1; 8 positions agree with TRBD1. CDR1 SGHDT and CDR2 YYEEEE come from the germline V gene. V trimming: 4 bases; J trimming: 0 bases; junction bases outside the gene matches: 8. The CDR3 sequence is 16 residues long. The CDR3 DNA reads TGTGCCAGCAGCCTTTGGACAGGGCAAATGAACACTGAAGCTTTCTTT. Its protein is CASSLWTGQMNTEAFF.

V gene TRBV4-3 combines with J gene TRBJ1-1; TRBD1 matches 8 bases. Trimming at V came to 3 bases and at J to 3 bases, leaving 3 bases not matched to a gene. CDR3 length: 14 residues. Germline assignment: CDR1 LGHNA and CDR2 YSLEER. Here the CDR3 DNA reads TGCGCCAGCAGCCAGACGACAGGGGACACTGAAGCTTTCTTT. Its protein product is CASSQTTGDTEAFF.

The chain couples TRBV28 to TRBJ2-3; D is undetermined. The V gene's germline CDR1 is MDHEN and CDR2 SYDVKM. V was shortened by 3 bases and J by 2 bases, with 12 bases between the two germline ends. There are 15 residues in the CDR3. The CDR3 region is CASSFPVEPTDTQYF. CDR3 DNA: TGTGCCAGCAGTTTCCCTGTAGAGCCCACAGATACGCAGTATTTT.

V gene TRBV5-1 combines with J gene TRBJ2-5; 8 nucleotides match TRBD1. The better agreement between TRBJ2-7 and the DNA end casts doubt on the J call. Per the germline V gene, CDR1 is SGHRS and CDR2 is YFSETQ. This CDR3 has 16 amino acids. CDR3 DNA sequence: TGCGCCAGCAGCCTCAATACCGGACAGGGAAACCACGAGCAGTACTTC. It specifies CASSLNTGQGNHEQYF.

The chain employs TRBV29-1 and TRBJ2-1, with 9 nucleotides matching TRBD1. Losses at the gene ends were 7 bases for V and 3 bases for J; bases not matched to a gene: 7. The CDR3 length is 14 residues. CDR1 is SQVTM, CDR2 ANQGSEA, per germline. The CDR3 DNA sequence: TGCAGCGAAACAGGGGGCGCCCGCTACAATGAGCAGTTCTTC. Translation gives CSETGGARYNEQFF.

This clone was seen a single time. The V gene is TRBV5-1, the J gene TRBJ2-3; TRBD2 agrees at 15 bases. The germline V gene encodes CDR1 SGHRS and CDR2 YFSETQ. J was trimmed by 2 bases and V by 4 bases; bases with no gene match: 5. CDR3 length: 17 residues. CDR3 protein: CASSTRTSGRATDTQYF. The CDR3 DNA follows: TGCGCCAGCAGCACAAGGACTAGCGGGAGGGCCACAGATACGCAGTATTTT.

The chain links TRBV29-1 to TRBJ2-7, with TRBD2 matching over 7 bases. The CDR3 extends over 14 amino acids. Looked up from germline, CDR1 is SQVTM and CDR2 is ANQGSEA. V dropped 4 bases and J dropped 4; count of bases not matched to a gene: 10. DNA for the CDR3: TGCAGCGTTGTACGAGAGGGGAGGGATTACGAGCAGTACTTC. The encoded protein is CSVVREGRDYEQYF.

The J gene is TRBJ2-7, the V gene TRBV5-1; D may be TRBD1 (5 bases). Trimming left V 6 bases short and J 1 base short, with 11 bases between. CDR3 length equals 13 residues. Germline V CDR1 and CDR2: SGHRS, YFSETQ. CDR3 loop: CASKRGGSYEQYF. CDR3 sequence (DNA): TGCGCCAGCAAAAGGGGTGGGTCCTACGAGCAGTACTTC.

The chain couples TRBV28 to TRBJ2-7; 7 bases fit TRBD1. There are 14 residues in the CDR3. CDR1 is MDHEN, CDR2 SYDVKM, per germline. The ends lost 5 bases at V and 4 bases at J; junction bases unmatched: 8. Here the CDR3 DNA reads TGTGCCAGCAGTACGACGACAGGGCGGTACGAGCAGTACTTC. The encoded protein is CASSTTTGRYEQYF.

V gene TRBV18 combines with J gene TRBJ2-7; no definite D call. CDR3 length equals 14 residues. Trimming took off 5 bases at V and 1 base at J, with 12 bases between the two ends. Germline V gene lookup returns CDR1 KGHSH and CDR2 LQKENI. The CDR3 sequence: CASSVSPGSYEQYF. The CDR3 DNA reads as TGTGCCAGCTCAGTGTCACCAGGTTCCTACGAGCAGTACTTC.

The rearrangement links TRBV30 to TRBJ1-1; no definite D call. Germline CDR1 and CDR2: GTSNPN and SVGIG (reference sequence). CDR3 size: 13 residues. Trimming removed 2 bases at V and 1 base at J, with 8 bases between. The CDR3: CAWSRRGNTEAFF. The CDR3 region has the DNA TGTGCCTGGAGTCGTCGGGGGAACACTGAAGCTTTCTTT.

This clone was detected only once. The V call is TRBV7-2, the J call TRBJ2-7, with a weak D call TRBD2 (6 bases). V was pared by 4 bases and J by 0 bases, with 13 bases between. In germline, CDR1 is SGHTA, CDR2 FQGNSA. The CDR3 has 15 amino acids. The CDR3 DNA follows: TGTGCCAGCAGCTCGCTGATGCGGGGCTCCTACGAGCAGTACTTC. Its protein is CASSSLMRGSYEQYF.

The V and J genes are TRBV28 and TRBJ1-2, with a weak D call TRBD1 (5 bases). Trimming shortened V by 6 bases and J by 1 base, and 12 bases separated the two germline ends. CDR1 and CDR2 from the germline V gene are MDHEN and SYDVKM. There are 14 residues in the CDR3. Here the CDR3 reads CASSLTGINYGYTF. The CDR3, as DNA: TGTGCCAGCAGCCTTACAGGCATTAACTATGGCTACACCTTC.

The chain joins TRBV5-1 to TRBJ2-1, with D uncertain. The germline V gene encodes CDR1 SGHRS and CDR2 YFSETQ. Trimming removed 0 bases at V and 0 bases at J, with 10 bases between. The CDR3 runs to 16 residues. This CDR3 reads CASSLGGISSYNEQFF. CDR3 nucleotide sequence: TGCGCCAGCAGCTTGGGCGGAATAAGCTCCTACAATGAGCAGTTCTTC.

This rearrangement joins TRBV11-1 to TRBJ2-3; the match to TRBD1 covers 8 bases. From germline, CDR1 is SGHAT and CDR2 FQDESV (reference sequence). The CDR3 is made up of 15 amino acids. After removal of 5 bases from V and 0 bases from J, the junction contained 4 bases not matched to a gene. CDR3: CASSERQGSTDTQYF. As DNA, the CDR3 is TGTGCCAGCAGCGAACGACAGGGGAGCACAGATACGCAGTATTTT.

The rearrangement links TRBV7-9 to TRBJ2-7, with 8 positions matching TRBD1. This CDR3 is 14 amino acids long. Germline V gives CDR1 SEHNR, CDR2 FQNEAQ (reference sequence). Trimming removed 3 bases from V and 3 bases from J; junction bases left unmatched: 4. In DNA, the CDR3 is TGTGCCAGCAGCTTTGGACAGGGTGGCTACGAGCAGTACTTC. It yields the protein CASSFGQGGYEQYF.

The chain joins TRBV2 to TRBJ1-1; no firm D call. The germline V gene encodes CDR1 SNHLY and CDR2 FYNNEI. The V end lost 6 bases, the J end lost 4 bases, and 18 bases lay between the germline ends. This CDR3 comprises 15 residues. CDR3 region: CASRPRTGSGTEAFF. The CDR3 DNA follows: TGTGCCAGCAGACCCCGAACCGGGTCGGGCACTGAAGCTTTCTTT.

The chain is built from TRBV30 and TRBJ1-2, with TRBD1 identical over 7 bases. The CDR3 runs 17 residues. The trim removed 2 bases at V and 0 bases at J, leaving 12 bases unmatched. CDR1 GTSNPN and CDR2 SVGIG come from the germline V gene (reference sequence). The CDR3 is CAWSPRQGSGSNYGYTF. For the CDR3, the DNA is TGTGCCTGGAGTCCCCGACAGGGCAGTGGATCTAACTATGGCTACACCTTC. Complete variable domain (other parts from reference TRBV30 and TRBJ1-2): SQTIHQWPATLVQPVGSPLSLECTVEGTSNPNLYWYRQAAGRGLQLLFYSVGIGQISSEVPQNLSASRPQDRQFILSSKKLLLSDSGFYLCAWSPRQGSGSNYGYTFGSGTRLTVV.